Listed below are T cell receptor beta chains from one sample, sequenced in a study of cytomegalovirus exposure and HLA in healthy donors. Sequenced by immunoSEQ multiplex PCR; TCRdb stores in-frame clones only, minus some. The sample consists of 150,000 to 200,000 clones, roughly 85% of them appearing once. Sequenced material: PBMCs. The receptors here all came from a woman in her twenties or thirties in good health and CMV-seropositive. The CDR3 runs from the conserved cysteine through the conserved F or W. The D gene is left open where the match is weak. Size is stated for part of the rows, as once, few or many counts, or as a class when the clone is expanded.

>NA|TRBV10-3|TRBJ1-4|NA
CAISQAPNEKLFF
TGTGCCATCAGTCAGGCCCCTAATGAAAAACTGTTTTTT
>NA|TRBV4-1|TRBJ2-7|NA
CASSQGPGVTYEQYF
TGCGCCAGCAGCCAAGGTCCCGGGGTCACCTACGAGCAGTACTTC
>NA|TRBV4-1|TRBJ2-7|NA
CASRAGASYEQYF
TGCGCCAGCCGCGCGGGGGCCTCCTACGAGCAGTACTTC
>TRBD1|TRBV10-3|TRBJ1-2|once
CAISVDREYSYGYTF
TGTGCCATCAGTGTAGACAGGGAGTACAGCTATGGCTACACCTTC
>NA|TRBV21-1|TRBJ2-2|NA
CASSNKRLGLAGDTGELFF
TGTGCCAGCAGCAACAAACGATTAGGGCTAGCGGGAGATACCGGGGAGCTGTTTTTT
>NA|TRBV5-6|TRBJ1-2|NA
CASSLVGQGKYYGYTF
TGTGCCAGCAGCTTGGTAGGGCAGGGGAAATACTATGGCTACACCTTC
>NA|TRBV7-2|TRBJ1-2|NA
CASSLRGSQNGYTF
TGTGCCAGCAGCCTCAGGGGCAGCCAGAATGGCTACACCTTC
>NA|TRBV14|TRBJ2-7|NA
CASSQGPEWGVGSYEQYF
TGTGCCAGCAGCCAAGGGCCGGAGTGGGGGGTTGGCTCCTACGAGCAGTACTTC
>NA|TRBV2|TRBJ2-5|NA
CASSYTGSFQETQYF
TGTGCCAGCAGTTACACCGGGTCCTTCCAAGAGACCCAGTACTTC
>NA|TRBV11-2|TRBJ2-3|NA
CASSSLVFPPDTQYF
TGTGCCAGCAGCTCCTTAGTTTTCCCCCCAGATACGCAGTATTTT
>NA|TRBV7-9|TRBJ2-1|NA
CASSLAPTYSDEQFF
TGTGCCAGCAGCTTAGCGCCTACGTATAGCGATGAGCAGTTCTTC
>TRBD1|TRBV27|TRBJ1-1|NA
CASSFDAGGLTEAFF
TGTGCCAGCAGTTTTGACGCAGGGGGTTTGACTGAAGCTTTCTTT
>TRBD1|TRBV18|TRBJ2-7|NA
CASSPEGASEQYF
TGTGCCAGCTCACCAGAGGGGGCGAGTGAGCAGTACTTC
>TRBD1|TRBV25-1|TRBJ2-5|NA
CASSYDRGWAETQYF
TGTGCCAGCAGTTACGACAGGGGATGGGCAGAGACCCAGTACTTC
>TRBD2|TRBV5-1|TRBJ2-1|NA
CASSSGTSAANEQFF
TGCGCCAGCAGCTCCGGGACTAGCGCCGCCAATGAGCAGTTCTTC
>TRBD2|TRBV7-9|TRBJ2-7|few
CASGLTSGLAYEQYF
TGTGCCAGCGGATTAACTAGCGGGTTGGCCTACGAGCAGTACTTC